The source of this TCR beta chain is a study of PD-1 blockade in classical Hodgkin lymphoma. Regarding the study as a whole: Reported baseline diversity: healthy donors highest, relapsed/refractory patients lowest.

The sample's time point: newly diagnosed, previously untreated cHL patient sample. Starting with thawed PBMCs, CD4+ T cells were purified by magnetic negative selection. To note about this clone: Antigen: not known.

Repertoires were generated with immunoSEQ multiplex PCR, while TCRdb's copy carries only in-frame clones and drops some. The profile shows 24,000 or so clones, under 95% of them singletons. V lost 4 bases to trimming and J lost 5 bases, with 14 bases between them. This CDR3 has 14 residues. Germline V CDR1 and CDR2: MNHEY, SVGAGI. The V call is TRBV6-5, the J call TRBJ2-5, with no clear D. The sample was CD4+ T cells from blood. This TCR derives from a human donor with classical Hodgkin lymphoma. Here the CDR3 reads CASSFGPTRETQYF. Here the CDR3 DNA reads TGTGCCAGCAGTTTTGGACCGACGCGGGAGACCCAGTACTTC.